The 18 T cell receptor beta chains below all came from one sample that was sequenced in a study of shared clonotypes between healthy human individuals. Sequencing used immunoSEQ multiplex PCR; TCRdb keeps in-frame clones, though not all of them. This sample carries about 560,000 clones, roughly 79% of them seen once, and the ten largest clones take around 11%. The specimen was PBMCs. All receptors come from a woman between 40 and 55 years old in good health. Some clones in this sample may be carry-over from other donors' samples.

The sample holds one count of this clone. This chain connects TRBV6-6 to TRBJ2-5; D is possibly TRBD1 or TRBD2 (6 bases each). Trimming removed 7 bases at V and 5 bases at J, with 17 bases between. CDR1 is MNHNY and CDR2 is SVGAGI in the germline V gene (reference sequence). The CDR3 contains 14 residues. CDR3 sequence (DNA): TGTGCCAGCACTCCCCCAGAGGGGGGCGAGACCCAGTACTTC. Translation gives CASTPPEGGETQYF.

V gene TRBV30 combines with J gene TRBJ1-3; D gene uncertain. Germline-derived CDR1 and CDR2 are GTSNPN and SVGIG (reference sequence). This CDR3 is 14 amino acids long. The V end lost 0 bases, the J end lost 0 bases, and 6 bases lay between the germline ends. Here the CDR3 reads CAWSVRGSGNTIYF. The CDR3 nucleotides are TGTGCCTGGAGTGTACGGGGCTCTGGAAACACCATATATTTT.

V gene TRBV29-1 combines with J gene TRBJ1-2; possibly TRBD1 for D (6 bases). Germline V gene sequence: CDR1 SQVTM, CDR2 ANQGSEA. The CDR3 runs to 12 residues. Deletions cut 6 bases from V and 5 bases from J, with 13 bases between. The CDR3 bases are TGCAGCGTATTGACAGGAGAGTATGGCTACACCTTC. Protein sequence: CSVLTGEYGYTF. Complete variable domain (other parts from reference TRBV29-1 and TRBJ1-2): SAVISQKPSRDICQRGTSLTIQCQVDSQVTMMFWYRQQPGQSLTLIATANQGSEATYESGFVIDKFPISRPNLTFSTLTVSNMSPEDSSIYLCSVLTGEYGYTFGSGTRLTVV.

The chain carries TRBV6-5 and TRBJ2-3, with TRBD2 identical over 12 bases. This CDR3 spans 15 amino acids. The junction had 6 bases not matched to a gene; V was cut back by 6 bases and J by 5 bases. The germline CDR1 and CDR2 sequences are MNHEY and SVGAGI. The CDR3 DNA reads as TGTGCCAGCAGCCCTACACTAGCGGGAGGAGATACGCAGTATTTT. Its translation: CASSPTLAGGDTQYF.

The chain has TRBV7-6 and TRBJ1-1, with a possible D match to TRBD1 (6 bases). This CDR3 contains 16 residues. Per germline, CDR1 SGHVS and CDR2 FNYEAQ. V dropped 4 bases and J dropped 0 bases, with 15 bases sitting between them. The chain's CDR3 is CASSYGQREMNTEAFF. The CDR3 nucleotides read TGTGCCAGCAGCTACGGACAGAGGGAAATGAACACTGAAGCTTTCTTT. Using reference TRBV7-6 and TRBJ1-1 for the parts outside the CDR3, the full variable domain is GAGVSQSPRYKVTKRGQDVALRCDPISGHVSLYWYRQALGQGPEFLTYFNYEAQQDKSGLPNDRFSAERPEGSISTLTIQRTEQRDSAMYRCASSYGQREMNTEAFFGQGTRLTVV.

The genes are TRBV18 and TRBJ2-1; 14 positions match TRBD2. CDR1 KGHSH and CDR2 LQKENI come from the germline V gene. The CDR3 consists of 16 residues. V shed 3 bases and J 3 bases; nucleotides not matched to a gene: 1. The CDR3 nucleotides are TGTGCCAGCTCACCTGGGACTAGCGGGAGCTACAATGAGCAGTTCTTC. Its translation: CASSPGTSGSYNEQFF.

The chain carries TRBV7-9 and TRBJ2-5; 14 bases match TRBD2. Unmatched junction bases numbered 10, after V lost 5 bases and J lost 5 bases. CDR1 and CDR2 (germline): SEHNR, FQNEAQ (reference sequence). The CDR3 spans 17 residues. Here the CDR3 reads CASSPQTSGRAGETQYF. For the CDR3, the DNA is TGTGCCAGCAGCCCCCAGACTAGCGGGAGGGCCGGGGAGACCCAGTACTTC.

The chain joins TRBV5-1 to TRBJ2-1; 14 bases line up with TRBD2. The CDR3 runs to 17 residues. The V gene end was trimmed by 6 bases and the J gene end by 10 bases; junction bases not matched to a gene: 15. Germline V gene data show CDR1 as SGHRS and CDR2 as YFSETQ. Here the CDR3 DNA reads TGCGCCAGCACCGGGACTAGCGGGAGTTGGAGGGGCGGGGAGCAGTTCTTC. Translated, it gives CASTGTSGSWRGGEQFF.

The chain carries TRBV10-3 and TRBJ1-2, with D possibly being TRBD1 (5 bases). V was trimmed by 5 bases and J by 4 bases, leaving 20 bases between them. The CDR3 is 16 amino acids. CDR1 ENHRY and CDR2 SYGVKD come from the germline V gene. The CDR3 sequence is CAISIDSNHSPYGYTF. Here the CDR3 DNA reads TGTGCCATCAGTATTGACAGCAACCACTCCCCCTATGGCTACACCTTC.

The chain links TRBV18 to TRBJ2-1, with 8 bases matching TRBD1. V was pared by 3 bases and J by 8 bases, with 6 bases of the junction left unmatched. The CDR3 spans 14 residues. The germline V gene encodes CDR1 KGHSH and CDR2 LQKENI. The CDR3 region has the DNA TGTGCCAGCTCACCTCCCGACAGGGGTCATGAGCAGTTCTTC. Amino acids: CASSPPDRGHEQFF.

The V gene is TRBV6-6, the J gene TRBJ1-3; the D gene is possibly TRBD1 (5 bases). The CDR3 length is 13 residues. Trimming removed 9 bases at V and 0 bases at J, with 9 bases between. Germline V gene lookup returns CDR1 MNHNY and CDR2 SVGAGI (reference sequence). DNA for the CDR3: TGTGCCAGTATAAGGGGCTCTGGAAACACCATATATTTT. Amino acid sequence: CASIRGSGNTIYF.

With respect to this clone: One end of the junction is discordant with germline, which a read error may explain. The V call is TRBV28, the J call TRBJ1-1; a possible D gene is TRBD1 (6 bases). This CDR3 comprises 11 residues. CDR1 is MDHEN, CDR2 SYDVKM, per germline. For the CDR3, the DNA is TGTGCCACCAGGGGCAGTATGTGGGCTTCCTTT. Translating gives CATRGSMWASF.

This clone came up once. The chain is built from TRBV18 and TRBJ2-7; no clear D. The germline gives CDR1 KGHSH, CDR2 LQKENI. The V end lost 2 bases, the J end lost 0 bases, and 11 bases lay between the germline ends. This CDR3 is built from 15 residues. The CDR3 coding sequence is TGTGCCAGCTCACCAAGAAGTCTGAGCTCCTACGAGCAGTACTTC. Translating it yields CASSPRSLSSYEQYF.

The chain recombines TRBV5-4 with TRBJ1-5; a weak D match, TRBD1 (5 bases). Germline-derived CDR1 and CDR2 are SGHNT and YYREEE (reference sequence). The CDR3 length is 12 residues. Trimming shortened V by 2 bases and J by 8 bases, and 8 bases separated the two germline ends. The CDR3 here is CASSFWGEPQHF. The CDR3 bases are TGTGCCAGCAGCTTCTGGGGCGAGCCCCAGCATTTT.

The chain links TRBV5-1 to TRBJ1-5, with 7 bases lining up with TRBD1. The CDR3 length is 15 residues. V lost 4 bases, J lost 0 bases, and 4 bases stayed unmatched. Germline lookup yields CDR1 SGHRS and CDR2 YFSETQ. The CDR3 DNA follows: TGCGCCAGCAGCCAGGGGACAGATAGCAATCAGCCCCAGCATTTT. It yields the protein CASSQGTDSNQPQHF. The full variable domain, its missing parts supplied by reference TRBV5-1 and TRBJ1-5, is KAGVTQTPRYLIKTRGQQVTLSCSPISGHRSVSWYQQTPGQGLQFLFEYFSETQRNKGNFPGRFSGRQFSNSRSEMNVSTLELGDSALYLCASSQGTDSNQPQHFGDGTRLSIL.

The chain joins TRBV7-2 to TRBJ2-7; 8 bases are shared with TRBD2. V shed 5 bases, J shed 2 bases, and the junction held 8 bases outside the gene matches. The CDR3 totals 15 residues. Germline values: CDR1 SGHTA, CDR2 FQGNSA. CDR3 DNA sequence: TGTGCCAGCAGCCTGGGGACTAGTCCGACCTACGAGCAGTACTTC. It yields the protein CASSLGTSPTYEQYF.

The rearrangement joins TRBV7-2 to TRBJ1-2; D gene ambiguous. V was pared by 3 bases and J by 8 bases, with 10 bases between. The CDR3 runs to 12 residues. Germline V gives CDR1 SGHTA, CDR2 FQGNSA. The CDR3 nucleotides read TGTGCCAGCAGCTTGTTGACGGGCGGCTACACCTTC. It is translated as CASSLLTGGYTF.

V gene TRBV9 combines with J gene TRBJ1-1; D gene uncertain. Germline assignment: CDR1 SGDLS and CDR2 YYNGEE. Between the trimmed V and J ends, which lost 4 bases and 7 bases, there was a span of 17 bases. The CDR3 covers 14 residues. The CDR3 is CASSPSPRTVEAFF. The CDR3 DNA is TGTGCCAGCAGCCCGAGCCCACGAACGGTTGAAGCTTTCTTT.